The present T cell receptor (beta chain) was sequenced within a study of T cell responses to AZD1222 COVID-19 vaccine. The CDR3 is 16 residues long. V was pared by 1 base and J by 4 bases, with 5 bases of the junction left unmatched. Germline V lookup: CDR1 LNHDA, CDR2 SQIVND (reference sequence). Libraries were prepared by immunoSEQ multiplex PCR; TCRdb keeps only in-frame clonotypes and omits some of them. The sample consists of approximately 64,000 clones, 85% to 95% of them appearing once. The chain uses TRBV19 and TRBJ1-5, with 9 bases matching TRBD1. The material was peripheral blood, obtained 28 days after the second dose of the MenACWY control vaccine. This clonotype originated in an adult who received the MenACWY meningococcal vaccine as a control. CDR3 sequence (DNA): TGTGCCAGTAGTATAGCGGGGACAGGGCTAAATCAGCCCCAGCATTTT. Translation gives CASSIAGTGLNQPQHF.